This TCR beta chain came from a study of shared clonotypes between healthy human individuals. Healthy adults negative for HIV, lacking recent acute infections or vaccinations, served as donors. This clone was seen once. Its target is not known. Trimming took off 6 bases at V and 5 bases at J, with 16 bases between the two ends. Germline assignment: CDR1 MDHEN and CDR2 SYDVKM. The CDR3 covers 14 residues. Study results and limitations: Only blood underwent sampling, and tissue repertoires likely differ.

Deep was the level at which the assay was run. When replicate PCRs were run on unsorted PBMC, they used approximately 290 ng DNA, about 30,000 T cell genomes. Repertoires were generated with immunoSEQ multiplex PCR, while TCRdb's copy carries only in-frame clones and drops some. The sample contains fewer than 650,000 clones, around 78% of which appear only once. J is TRBJ2-5 and V is TRBV28; D uncertain. Sequenced: PBMCs. The sequence came from a woman between 40 and 50 years old in good health. Some clones in this sample may be carry-over from other donors' samples. Here the CDR3 reads CASRSSGSGETQYF. Here the CDR3 DNA reads TGTGCCAGCAGGAGCTCCGGGTCCGGGGAGACCCAGTACTTC.